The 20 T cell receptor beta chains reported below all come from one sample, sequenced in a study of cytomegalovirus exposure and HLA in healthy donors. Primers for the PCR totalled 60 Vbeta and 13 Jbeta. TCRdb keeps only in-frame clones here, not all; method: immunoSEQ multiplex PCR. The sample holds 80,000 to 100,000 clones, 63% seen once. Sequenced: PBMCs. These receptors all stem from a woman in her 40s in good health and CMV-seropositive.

Here the CDR3 DNA reads TGTGCCAGCTCACCAGACAGACTCTCCTCTGGAAACACCATATATTTT. This codes for CASSPDRLSSGNTIYF. This rearrangement joins TRBV18 to TRBJ1-3; a weak D match, TRBD1 (5 bases). This CDR3 region has 16 residues. V was cut by 2 bases and J by 0 bases, with 11 bases left in between. Germline-derived CDR1 and CDR2 are KGHSH and LQKENI.

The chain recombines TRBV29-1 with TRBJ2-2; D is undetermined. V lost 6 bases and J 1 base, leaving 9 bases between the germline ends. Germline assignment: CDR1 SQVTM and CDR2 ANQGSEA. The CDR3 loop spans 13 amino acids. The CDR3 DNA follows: TGCAGCGTAGTACTGGTGAACACCGGGGAGCTGTTTTTT. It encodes CSVVLVNTGELFF.

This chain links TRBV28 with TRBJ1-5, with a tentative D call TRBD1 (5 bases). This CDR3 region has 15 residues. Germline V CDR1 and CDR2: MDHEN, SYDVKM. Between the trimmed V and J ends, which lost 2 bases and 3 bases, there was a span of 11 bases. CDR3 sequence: CASSLPQGHNQPQHF. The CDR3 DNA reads TGTGCCAGCAGTTTACCCCAGGGTCACAATCAGCCCCAGCATTTT.

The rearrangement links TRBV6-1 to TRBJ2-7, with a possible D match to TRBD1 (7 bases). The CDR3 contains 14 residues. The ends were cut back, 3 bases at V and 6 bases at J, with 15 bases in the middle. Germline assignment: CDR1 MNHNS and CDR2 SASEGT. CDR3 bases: TGTGCCAGCAGTGATGGAGGGGGCGCGGGCGAGCAGTACTTC. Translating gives CASSDGGGAGEQYF.

The CDR3 DNA follows: TGCGCCAGCAGTCAATGTAAGAGTGGTTTTACCCCTGAAGCTTTCTTT. It specifies CASSQCKSGFTPEAFF. V gene TRBV23-1 combines with J gene TRBJ1-1; no definite D call. TRBV23-1 is labeled an ORF, and its function is uncertain. The V end lost 1 base, the J end lost 6 bases, and 18 bases lay between the germline ends. The CDR3 length is 16 residues.

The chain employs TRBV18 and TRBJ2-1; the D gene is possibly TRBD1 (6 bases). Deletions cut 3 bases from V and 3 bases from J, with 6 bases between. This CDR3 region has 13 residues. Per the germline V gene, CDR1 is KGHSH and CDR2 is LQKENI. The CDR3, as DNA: TGTGCCAGCTCACCGGACAGCTACAATGAGCAGTTCTTC. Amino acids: CASSPDSYNEQFF.

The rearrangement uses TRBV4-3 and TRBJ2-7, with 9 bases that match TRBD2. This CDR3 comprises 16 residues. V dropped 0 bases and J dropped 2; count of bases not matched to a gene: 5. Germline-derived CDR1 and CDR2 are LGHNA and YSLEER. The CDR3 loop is CASSQEYAGGPYEQYF. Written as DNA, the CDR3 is TGCGCCAGCAGCCAAGAATACGCGGGAGGGCCCTACGAGCAGTACTTC.

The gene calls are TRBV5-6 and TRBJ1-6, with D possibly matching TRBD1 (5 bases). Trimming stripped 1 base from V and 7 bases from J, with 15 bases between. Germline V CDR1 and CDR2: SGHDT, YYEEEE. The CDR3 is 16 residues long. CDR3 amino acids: CASSLQGVLGNSPLHF. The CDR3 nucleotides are TGTGCCAGCAGCTTGCAAGGGGTATTGGGGAATTCACCCCTCCACTTT.

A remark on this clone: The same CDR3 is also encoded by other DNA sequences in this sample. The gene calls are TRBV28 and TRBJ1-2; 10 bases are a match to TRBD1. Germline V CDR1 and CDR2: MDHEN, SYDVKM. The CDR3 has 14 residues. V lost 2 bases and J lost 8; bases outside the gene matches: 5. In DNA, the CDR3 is TGTGCCAGCAGTTTACCGGGACAGGGGACGGGCTACACCTTC. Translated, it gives CASSLPGQGTGYTF.

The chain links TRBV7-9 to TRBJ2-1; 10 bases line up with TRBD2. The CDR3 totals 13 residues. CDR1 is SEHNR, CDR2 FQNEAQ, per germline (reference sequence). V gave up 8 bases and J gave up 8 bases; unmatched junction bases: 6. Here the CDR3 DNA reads TGTGCCAGCTGCCTAGCGGGAGTTTATGAGCAGTTCTTC. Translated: CASCLAGVYEQFF.

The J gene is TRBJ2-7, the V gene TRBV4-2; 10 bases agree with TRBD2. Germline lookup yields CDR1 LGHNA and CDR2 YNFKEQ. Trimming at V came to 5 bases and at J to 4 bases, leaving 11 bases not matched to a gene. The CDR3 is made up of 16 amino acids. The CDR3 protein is CASSGPSLAGVYEQYF. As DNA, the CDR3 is TGTGCCAGCAGCGGGCCCTCGCTAGCGGGAGTTTACGAGCAGTACTTC.

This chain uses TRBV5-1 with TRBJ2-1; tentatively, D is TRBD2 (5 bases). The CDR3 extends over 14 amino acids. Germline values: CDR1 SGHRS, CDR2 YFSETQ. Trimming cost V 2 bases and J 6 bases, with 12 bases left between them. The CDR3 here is CASSFSEYRNEQFF. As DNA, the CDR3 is TGCGCCAGCAGCTTTAGCGAGTACCGCAATGAGCAGTTCTTC.

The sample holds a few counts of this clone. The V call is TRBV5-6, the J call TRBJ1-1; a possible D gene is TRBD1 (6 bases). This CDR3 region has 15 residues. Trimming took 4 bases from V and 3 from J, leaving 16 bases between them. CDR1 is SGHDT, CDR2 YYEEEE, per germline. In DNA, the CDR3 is TGTGCCAGCAGCAGTGCCGGACAGCTTTACACTGAAGCTTTCTTT. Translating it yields CASSSAGQLYTEAFF.

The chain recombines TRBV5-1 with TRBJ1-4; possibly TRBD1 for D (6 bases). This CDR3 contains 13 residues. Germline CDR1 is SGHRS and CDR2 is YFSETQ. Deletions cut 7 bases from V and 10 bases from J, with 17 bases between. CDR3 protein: CASQRTDRGKLFF. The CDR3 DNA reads TGCGCCAGCCAACGGACAGACCGAGGAAAACTGTTTTTT.

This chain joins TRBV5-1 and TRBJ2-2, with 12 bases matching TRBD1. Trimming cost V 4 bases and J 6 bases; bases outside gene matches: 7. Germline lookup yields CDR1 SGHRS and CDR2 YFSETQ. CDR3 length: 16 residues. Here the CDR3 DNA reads TGCGCCAGCAGCGCAGGGACAGGGGGCTTCGCCGGGGAGCTGTTTTTT. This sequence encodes CASSAGTGGFAGELFF.

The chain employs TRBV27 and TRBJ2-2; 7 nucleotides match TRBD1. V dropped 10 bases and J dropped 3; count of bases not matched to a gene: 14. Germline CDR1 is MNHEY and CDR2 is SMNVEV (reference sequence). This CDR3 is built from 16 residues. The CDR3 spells CANNNIGRGYTGELFF. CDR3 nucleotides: TGTGCCAACAATAACATAGGCAGGGGGTACACCGGGGAGCTGTTTTTT.

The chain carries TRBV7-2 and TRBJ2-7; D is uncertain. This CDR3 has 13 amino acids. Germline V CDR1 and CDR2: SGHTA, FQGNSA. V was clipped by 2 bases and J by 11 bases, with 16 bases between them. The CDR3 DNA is TGTGCCAGCAGCTTATTACTCGGAAAAGAGGAGTACTTC. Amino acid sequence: CASSLLLGKEEYF.

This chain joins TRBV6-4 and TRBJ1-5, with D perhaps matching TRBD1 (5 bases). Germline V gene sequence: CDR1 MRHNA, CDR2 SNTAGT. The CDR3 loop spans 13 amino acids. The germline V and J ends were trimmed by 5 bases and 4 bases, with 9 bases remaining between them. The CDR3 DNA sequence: TGTGCCAGCAGTCAGACAGAAAATCAGCCCCAGCATTTT. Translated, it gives CASSQTENQPQHF.

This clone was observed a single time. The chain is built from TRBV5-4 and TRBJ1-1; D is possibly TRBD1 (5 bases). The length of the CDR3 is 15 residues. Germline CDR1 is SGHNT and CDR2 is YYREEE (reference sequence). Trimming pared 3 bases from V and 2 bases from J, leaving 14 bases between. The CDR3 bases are TGTGCCAGCAGCTCGTGGGGCCAGATTAACACTGAAGCTTTCTTT. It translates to CASSSWGQINTEAFF.

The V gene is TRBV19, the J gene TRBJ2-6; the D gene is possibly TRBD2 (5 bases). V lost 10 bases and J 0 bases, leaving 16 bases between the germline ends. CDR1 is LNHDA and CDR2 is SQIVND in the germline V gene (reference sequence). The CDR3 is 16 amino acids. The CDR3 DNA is TGTGCCACCCGGACTCTCGCAAGCTCTGGGGCCAACGTCCTGACTTTC. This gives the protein CATRTLASSGANVLTF.